This is a list of T cell receptor beta chains from one sample in a study of blood T cell repertoires in COVID-19. Data came from immunoSEQ multiplex PCR; TCRdb stores just in-frame clones and leaves some out. This table has approximately 150,000 clones, about nine tenths appearing once. Sequencing used peripheral blood. These receptors originate from a woman aged 50 to 60 with acute or convalescent COVID-19. Both conserved end residues are part of each CDR3. The D gene is left open where the match is weak. The listing skips clone size in some rows; elsewhere it reads once, few, many or a size class.

cdr3_aa	cdr3_nt	clone_size	d_call	v_call	j_call
CASSMAGLEFNEQFF	TGTGCCAGTAGTATGGCGGGACTAGAATTCAATGAGCAGTTCTTC	-	TRBD2	TRBV19	TRBJ2-1
CATSDGSKDTQYF	TGTGCCACCAGTGATGGTAGCAAGGATACGCAGTATTTT	-	-	TRBV24-1	TRBJ2-3
CAIGGQGSYEQYF	TGTGCCATCGGGGGACAGGGGTCCTACGAGCAGTACTTC	-	TRBD1	TRBV10-3	TRBJ2-7
CASREDWGNQPQHF	TGTGCCAGTAGAGAGGATTGGGGCAATCAGCCCCAGCATTTT	-	-	TRBV19	TRBJ1-5
CASSLVVGGPQETQYF	TGTGCCAGCAGTTTAGTGGTAGGCGGGCCCCAAGAGACCCAGTACTTC	once	-	TRBV5-4	TRBJ2-5
CASALEGSGEAFF	TGTGCCAGCGCACTGGAGGGGTCCGGTGAAGCTTTCTTT	-	-	TRBV6-5	TRBJ1-1
CASSAGINSNQPQHF	TGTGCCAGCAGTGCAGGGATCAATAGCAATCAGCCCCAGCATTTT	-	-	TRBV25-1	TRBJ1-5
CARHPTGAGNTIYF	TGTGCTAGACATCCGACAGGGGCTGGAAACACCATATATTTT	-	TRBD1	TRBV2	TRBJ1-3
CASSYAGQGKSGELFF	TGTGCCAGCAGTTACGCGGGACAGGGGAAGTCCGGGGAGCTGTTTTTT	few	TRBD1	TRBV6-5	TRBJ2-2
CASSYGTANQPQHF	TGTGCCAGCAGCTATGGGACAGCTAATCAGCCCCAGCATTTT	-	TRBD1	TRBV7-9	TRBJ1-5
CASSSGVYGSPLHF	TGTGCCAGCAGTTCAGGGGTCTACGGTTCACCCCTCCACTTT	-	-	TRBV6-6	TRBJ1-6
CASSSSRLQSNSPLHF	TGTGCCAGCAGTTCCAGCCGACTGCAGTCTAATTCACCCCTCCACTTT	few	-	TRBV27	TRBJ1-6
CASSTGTSLSGANVLTF	TGTGCCAGCAGCACCGGGACAAGTCTCTCTGGGGCCAACGTCCTGACTTTC	-	-	TRBV5-5	TRBJ2-6
CASSLRQTFTDTQYF	TGTGCCAGCAGCTTAAGGCAGACTTTCACAGATACGCAGTATTTT	-	-	TRBV13	TRBJ2-3
CASSLAGSGNTIYF	TGCGCCAGCAGCTTGGCGGGATCTGGAAACACCATATATTTT	-	-	TRBV5-1	TRBJ1-3
CASSLGGAGATQYF	TGTGCCAGCAGCCTTGGCGGCGCGGGGGCTACGCAGTATTTT	-	-	TRBV7-8	TRBJ2-3
CASRGTSGRAVSDTQYF	TGTGCCAGCAGGGGGACTAGCGGGAGGGCCGTGTCAGATACGCAGTATTTT	-	TRBD2	TRBV4-2	TRBJ2-3
CASSPETDTQYF	TGTGCCAGCTCACCAGAGACAGATACGCAGTATTTT	-	-	TRBV18	TRBJ2-3
CASRAAGRGFETQYF	TGTGCCAGTAGAGCGGCGGGCAGGGGCTTCGAGACCCAGTACTTC	-	-	TRBV19	TRBJ2-5
CASSLQGEAFF	TGCGCCAGCAGCCTACAGGGGGAAGCTTTCTTT	-	TRBD1	TRBV5-1	TRBJ1-1
CASSYAGDYNSPLHF	TGTGCCAGCAGTTACGCGGGGGACTATAATTCACCCCTCCACTTT	-	-	TRBV6-6	TRBJ1-6
CASSQDLGGAGYTF	TGTGCCAGCAGCCAAGATCTCGGGGGGGCTGGCTACACCTTC	few	-	TRBV3-1/TRBV3-2	TRBJ1-2
CASSAHPGGKGDTQYF	TGTGCCAGCAGCGCCCACCCCGGCGGGAAGGGAGATACGCAGTATTTT	-	-	TRBV9	TRBJ2-3
CASSQEQVAYGYTF	TGCGCCAGCAGCCAAGAACAGGTGGCCTATGGCTACACCTTC	-	-	TRBV5-1	TRBJ1-2
CSVELRGSNYGYTF	TGCAGCGTTGAATTAAGGGGCTCTAACTATGGCTACACCTTC	-	-	TRBV29-1	TRBJ1-2
CAWRIQGDPYGYTF	TGTGCCTGGAGGATACAGGGAGATCCCTATGGCTACACCTTC	-	-	TRBV30	TRBJ1-2
CASSLGGQSSYEQYF	TGTGCCAGCAGCTTAGGAGGACAGAGCTCCTACGAGCAGTACTTC	-	-	TRBV7-9	TRBJ2-7
CASSPRSDSQQYF	TGTGCCAGCAGCCCCAGATCCGACAGTCAGCAGTACTTC	-	-	TRBV7-2	TRBJ2-7
CASSRTGGQYTEAFF	TGCGCCAGCAGTAGAACAGGGGGCCAGTACACTGAAGCTTTCTTT	-	TRBD1	TRBV10-1	TRBJ1-1
CASSIAQGKPQHF	TGTGCCAGTAGTATAGCACAGGGAAAGCCCCAGCATTTT	few	-	TRBV19	TRBJ1-5
CAWRGLARNTEAFF	TGTGCCTGGAGAGGTTTAGCTAGGAACACTGAAGCTTTCTTT	-	-	TRBV30	TRBJ1-1
CASSQFTRVSGNTIYF	TGTGCCAGCAGCCAATTTACGCGGGTCTCTGGAAACACCATATATTTT	-	-	TRBV14	TRBJ1-3
CASSPTGGTGNTIYF	TGTGCCAGCAGTCCTACAGGGGGCACCGGAAACACCATATATTTT	-	TRBD1	TRBV27	TRBJ1-3
CASSLGDRGYEQYF	TGCGCCAGCAGCTTGGGGGACAGGGGCTACGAGCAGTACTTC	-	TRBD1	TRBV5-1	TRBJ2-7
CASGFSTGTETGANVLTF	TGTGCTAGTGGTTTCTCGACCGGGACAGAAACCGGGGCCAACGTCCTGACTTTC	-	TRBD1	TRBV12-5	TRBJ2-6
CAISESSGTQRHSYNEQFF	TGTGCCATCAGTGAGTCAAGTGGGACTCAAAGACACTCCTACAATGAGCAGTTCTTC	-	-	TRBV10-3	TRBJ2-1
CASSRQGNTGELFF	TGTGCCAGCAGCCGACAGGGGAACACCGGGGAGCTGTTTTTT	-	TRBD1	TRBV6-5	TRBJ2-2
CASSPRQGNEQFF	TGTGCCAGCAGCCCAAGACAGGGCAATGAGCAGTTCTTC	-	TRBD1	TRBV11-2	TRBJ2-1
CASRIDTSNYGYTF	TGTGCCAGTAGAATTGACACCTCTAACTATGGCTACACCTTC	-	-	TRBV19	TRBJ1-2
CASSDVGNIQGAVYEQYF	TGTGCCAGCAGTGACGTGGGGAATATACAGGGGGCGGTGTACGAGCAGTACTTC	once	TRBD1	TRBV2	TRBJ2-7
CATSISDTQYF	TGTGCCACCAGTATCTCAGATACGCAGTATTTT	-	-	TRBV24-1	TRBJ2-3
CASSYRPEGTQYF	TGTGCCAGCAGTTACCGTCCAGAGGGTACGCAGTATTTT	-	-	TRBV6-6	TRBJ2-3
CASSYSGQAPYEQYF	TGTGCCAGCAGTTACTCCGGACAGGCCCCCTACGAGCAGTACTTC	-	TRBD1	TRBV6-5	TRBJ2-7
CASSTGTVNTGELFF	TGTGCCAGCAGTACCGGGACAGTGAACACCGGGGAGCTGTTTTTT	-	TRBD1	TRBV6-5	TRBJ2-2
CASSSTDRAIEDEQFF	TGTGCCAGCAGCTCCACGGACAGGGCTATTGAGGATGAGCAGTTCTTC	-	TRBD1	TRBV7-9	TRBJ2-1
CASSEENEQYF	TGTGCCAGCAGTGAGGAGAACGAGCAGTACTTC	-	-	TRBV2	TRBJ2-7
CASSLSLGSTEAFF	TGTGCCAGCAGCTTGTCGCTCGGGAGCACTGAAGCTTTCTTT	-	-	TRBV5-6	TRBJ1-1
CASSQRVQGSNYGYTF	TGTGCCAGCAGCCAAAGGGTGCAGGGTTCTAACTATGGCTACACCTTC	-	-	TRBV3-1/TRBV3-2	TRBJ1-2
CASSFQEKGETQYF	TGTGCCAGCAGCTTCCAGGAAAAGGGGGAGACCCAGTACTTC	-	-	TRBV7-9	TRBJ2-5
CASSGYGQGYEQYF	TGTGCCAGCAGTGGCTATGGACAGGGCTACGAGCAGTACTTC	-	TRBD1	TRBV25-1	TRBJ2-7
CAFDLGLAGAPREQFF	TGTGCCTTTGACTTGGGACTAGCGGGAGCCCCGCGAGAGCAGTTCTTC	-	TRBD2	TRBV30	TRBJ2-1
CASSLTQGANYGYTF	TGTGCCAGCAGCTTAACGCAGGGGGCTAACTATGGCTACACCTTC	-	TRBD1	TRBV7-9	TRBJ1-2
CSVVPQENTEAFF	TGCAGCGTTGTCCCCCAGGAGAACACTGAAGCTTTCTTT	-	-	TRBV29-1	TRBJ1-1
CASSLDGSNQPQHF	TGCGCCAGCAGCCTGGACGGTAGCAATCAGCCCCAGCATTTT	-	-	TRBV5-1	TRBJ1-5
CARSLDLPRREINGYTF	TGTGCCAGAAGCTTGGATCTTCCACGGAGGGAAATTAATGGCTACACCTTC	-	-	TRBV5-3	TRBJ1-2